A single sample gave rise to the 10 T cell receptor beta chains below, sequenced in a study of identical twins. TCRdb analysed the 5' RACE reads with MiXCR anew, one entry per CDR3 protein. The data contain some 1,600,000 distinct CDR3 sequences, more than 30% of them seen just once; the ten biggest clones take up 0.25% to 0.3%. The sequenced sample consisted of cord blood. Receptors originate from a newborn girl in good health.

The gene calls are TRBV20-1 and TRBJ2-1; the match to TRBD2 covers 10 bases. Germline CDR1 is DFQATT and CDR2 is SNEGSKA (reference sequence). This CDR3 has 16 amino acids. After removal of 3 bases from V and 9 bases from J, the junction contained 14 bases not matched to a gene. The CDR3 reads CSARRGLAIRVSEQFF. The DNA of the CDR3 is TGCAGTGCTAGGCGGGGACTAGCGATAAGGGTTAGTGAGCAGTTCTTC.

This chain links TRBV2 with TRBJ2-3, with 11 nucleotides matching TRBD2. V gave up 9 bases and J gave up 7 bases; unmatched junction bases: 9. Germline V gene sequence: CDR1 SNHLY, CDR2 FYNNEI. The CDR3 spans 14 residues. CDR3 amino acids: CARSTSGSLNTQYF. DNA for the CDR3: TGTGCCAGGAGTACTAGCGGGAGTTTGAATACGCAGTATTTT.

This chain joins TRBV6-4 and TRBJ2-3, with a weak D call TRBD2 (6 bases). Germline CDR1 MRHNA, CDR2 SNTAGT. The V gene lost 6 bases and the J gene lost 1 base, with 11 bases spanning the gap. The CDR3 totals 14 residues. CDR3 amino acids: CASSRDFGTDTQYF. Here the CDR3 DNA reads TGTGCCAGCAGCCGGGACTTCGGCACAGATACGCAGTATTTT.

This clonotype turned up a few times. The rearrangement joins TRBV20-1 to TRBJ2-7; 11 nucleotides line up with TRBD1. Germline CDR1 is DFQATT and CDR2 is SNEGSKA (reference sequence). The J segment lost 6 bases and the V segment lost 0 bases, leaving 10 bases of the junction unmatched. The CDR3 covers 16 residues. Here the CDR3 DNA reads TGCAGTGCTAGAGATAGGCGGACAGGGGGCCCTTCCGAGCAGTACTTC. Residues: CSARDRRTGGPSEQYF.

This chain links TRBV20-1 with TRBJ1-1, with D possibly TRBD1 on 5 matching bases. V was shortened by 0 bases and J by 1 base, with 12 bases between the two germline ends. From germline, CDR1 is DFQATT and CDR2 SNEGSKA (reference sequence). The CDR3 has 15 residues. The CDR3 bases are TGCAGTGCTAGAGACACCGGGACGGCGAACACTGAAGCTTTCTTT. Its protein product is CSARDTGTANTEAFF.

This chain joins TRBV7-2 and TRBJ1-5; D call uncertain. In germline, CDR1 is SGHTA, CDR2 FQGNSA. CDR3 size: 15 residues. Trimming took 3 bases from V and 1 from J, leaving 10 bases between them. The chain's CDR3 is CASSFWPGSNQPQHF. The CDR3 nucleotides are TGTGCCAGCAGCTTTTGGCCAGGAAGCAATCAGCCCCAGCATTTT. Together with reference TRBV7-2 and TRBJ1-5, the CDR3 gives the full variable domain: GAGVSQSPSNKVTEKGKDVELRCDPISGHTALYWYRQSLGQGLEFLIYFQGNSAPDKSGLPSDRFSAERTGGSVSTLTIQRTQQEDSAVYLCASSFWPGSNQPQHFGDGTRLSIL.

The genes are TRBV6-2 or TRBV6-3 and TRBJ1-2; D not resolved. The CDR3 extends over 12 amino acids. From germline, CDR1 is MNHEY and CDR2 SVGEGT. Trimming removed 5 bases from V and 6 bases from J, with 10 bases in between. CDR3 amino acids: CASSDPDNGYTF. DNA for the CDR3: TGTGCCAGCAGTGACCCCGACAATGGCTACACCTTC.

A few counts support this clonotype. The chain joins TRBV2 to TRBJ1-2; D gene unclear. V gave up 6 bases and J gave up 5 bases, with 10 bases separating them. Germline V gene data show CDR1 as SNHLY and CDR2 as FYNNEI. CDR3 length: 12 residues. DNA of the CDR3: TGTGCCAGCAGGGCGGGCACTTATGGCTACACCTTC. Translated, it gives CASRAGTYGYTF.

This clonotype appeared a few times. The CDR3 loop reads CSAREDRNTEAFF. CDR3 in DNA: TGCAGTGCTAGAGAGGACAGGAACACTGAAGCTTTCTTT. V gene TRBV20-1 combines with J gene TRBJ1-1; D perhaps matches TRBD1 (6 bases). V lost 0 bases, J lost 1 base, and 6 bases lay in between. This CDR3 is built from 13 residues. Germline values: CDR1 DFQATT, CDR2 SNEGSKA (reference sequence).

This clonotype was seen only a few times. CDR3 protein: CAISELGQGPTDTQYF. The CDR3 nucleotides read TGTGCCATCAGTGAGTTGGGACAGGGTCCCACAGATACGCAGTATTTT. The chain uses TRBV10-3 and TRBJ2-3; the match to TRBD1 covers 9 bases. Germline loops: CDR1 ENHRY, CDR2 SYGVKD. V shed 1 base, J shed 2 bases, and the junction held 4 bases outside the gene matches. The CDR3 has 16 residues.